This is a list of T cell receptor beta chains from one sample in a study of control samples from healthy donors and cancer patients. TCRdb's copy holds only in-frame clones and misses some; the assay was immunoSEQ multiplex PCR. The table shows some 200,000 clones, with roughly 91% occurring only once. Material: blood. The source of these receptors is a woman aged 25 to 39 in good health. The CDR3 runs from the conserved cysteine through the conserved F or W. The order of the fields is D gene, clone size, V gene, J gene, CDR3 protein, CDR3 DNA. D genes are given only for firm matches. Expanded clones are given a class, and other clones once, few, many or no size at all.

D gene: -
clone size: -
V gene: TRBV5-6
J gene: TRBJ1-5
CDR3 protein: CASSLGVSYSNQPQHF
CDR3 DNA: TGTGCCAGCAGCTTGGGGGTGTCTTATAGCAATCAGCCCCAGCATTTT

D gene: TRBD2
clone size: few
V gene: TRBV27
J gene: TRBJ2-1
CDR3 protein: CASSLLAGDYNEQFF
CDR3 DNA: TGTGCCAGCAGTTTACTAGCGGGGGACTACAATGAGCAGTTCTTC

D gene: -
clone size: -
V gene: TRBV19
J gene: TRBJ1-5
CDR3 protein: CASSMGRNQPQHF
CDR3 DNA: TGTGCCAGTAGTATGGGTCGCAATCAGCCCCAGCATTTT

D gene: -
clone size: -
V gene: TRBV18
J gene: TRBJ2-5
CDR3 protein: CASSPGAKETQYF
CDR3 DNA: TGTGCCAGCTCACCGGGAGCGAAAGAGACCCAGTACTTC

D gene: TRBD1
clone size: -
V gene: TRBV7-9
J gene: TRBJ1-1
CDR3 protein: CASSLGTGGPMNTEAFF
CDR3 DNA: TGTGCCAGCAGCTTGGGGACAGGGGGTCCAATGAACACTGAAGCTTTCTTT

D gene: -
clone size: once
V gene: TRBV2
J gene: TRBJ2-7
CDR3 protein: CASSVGGGGTSYEQYF
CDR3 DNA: TGTGCCAGCAGTGTCGGGGGAGGGGGCACCTCCTACGAGCAGTACTTC

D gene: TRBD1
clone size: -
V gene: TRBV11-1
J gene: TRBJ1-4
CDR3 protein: CASSFGTGDEKLFF
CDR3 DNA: TGTGCCAGCAGCTTTGGGACAGGGGATGAAAAACTGTTTTTT

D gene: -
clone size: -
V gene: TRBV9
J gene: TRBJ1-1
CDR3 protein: CASSVGGMNTEAFF
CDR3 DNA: TGTGCCAGCAGCGTAGGGGGCATGAACACTGAAGCTTTCTTT

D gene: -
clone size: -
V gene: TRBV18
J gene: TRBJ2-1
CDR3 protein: CASSPPGVYNEQFF
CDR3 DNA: TGTGCCAGCTCACCACCAGGGGTATACAATGAGCAGTTCTTC

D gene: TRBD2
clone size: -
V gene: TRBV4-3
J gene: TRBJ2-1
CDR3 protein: CASSQETRGNSYNEQFF
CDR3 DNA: TGCGCCAGCAGCCAAGAGACGCGGGGGAACTCCTACAATGAGCAGTTCTTC

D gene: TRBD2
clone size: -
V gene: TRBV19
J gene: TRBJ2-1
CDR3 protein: CASSISGRPYNEQFF
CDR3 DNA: TGTGCCAGTAGTATTTCCGGGAGGCCGTATAATGAGCAGTTCTTC

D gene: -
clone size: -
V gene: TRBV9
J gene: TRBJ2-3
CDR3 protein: CASSQGVTDTQYF
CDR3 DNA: TGTGCCAGCAGCCAGGGTGTCACAGATACGCAGTATTTT

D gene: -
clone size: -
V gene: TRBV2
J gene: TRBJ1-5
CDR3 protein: CASSGGGDQPQHF
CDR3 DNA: TGTGCCAGCAGTGGGGGAGGGGATCAGCCCCAGCATTTT

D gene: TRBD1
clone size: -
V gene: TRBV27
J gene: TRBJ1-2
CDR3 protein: CASSLSSGGAKGYTF
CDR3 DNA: TGTGCCAGCAGTTTATCGTCAGGGGGCGCGAAGGGCTACACCTTC

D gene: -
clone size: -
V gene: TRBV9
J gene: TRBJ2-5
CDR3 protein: CASSVEGIETQYF
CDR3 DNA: TGTGCCAGCAGCGTAGAGGGAATAGAGACCCAGTACTTC

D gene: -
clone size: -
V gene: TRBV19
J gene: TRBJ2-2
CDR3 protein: CASSIDGGRNTGELFF
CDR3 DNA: TGTGCCAGTAGTATAGATGGGGGGCGCAACACCGGGGAGCTGTTTTTT

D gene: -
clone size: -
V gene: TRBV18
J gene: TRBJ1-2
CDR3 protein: CASSPQEDGYTF
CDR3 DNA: TGTGCCAGCTCACCACAAGAGGATGGCTACACCTTC

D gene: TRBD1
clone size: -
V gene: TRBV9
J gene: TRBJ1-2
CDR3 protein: CASSPRQGVGGYTF
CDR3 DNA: TGTGCCAGCAGCCCTAGACAGGGGGTGGGAGGCTACACCTTC

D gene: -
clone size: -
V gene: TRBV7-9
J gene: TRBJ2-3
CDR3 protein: CASSGSSTDTQYF
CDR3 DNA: TGTGCCAGCAGCGGGAGTTCGACAGATACGCAGTATTTT

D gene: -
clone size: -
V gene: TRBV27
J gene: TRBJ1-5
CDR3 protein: CASSGDYSNQPQHF
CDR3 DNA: TGTGCCAGCAGTGGGGACTATAGCAATCAGCCCCAGCATTTT

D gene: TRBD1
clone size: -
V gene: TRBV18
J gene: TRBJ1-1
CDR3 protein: CASSPTGHYPEAFF
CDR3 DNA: TGTGCCAGCTCACCGACAGGGCATTATCCCGAAGCTTTCTTT

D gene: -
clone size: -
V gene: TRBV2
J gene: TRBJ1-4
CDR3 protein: CASSERRGEKLFF
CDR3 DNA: TGTGCCAGCAGTGAAAGAAGGGGTGAAAAACTGTTTTTT

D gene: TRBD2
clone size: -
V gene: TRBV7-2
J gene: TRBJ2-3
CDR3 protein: CASSLGPSGGLDTQYF
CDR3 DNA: TGTGCCAGCAGCTTAGGTCCTAGCGGGGGACTAGATACGCAGTATTTT

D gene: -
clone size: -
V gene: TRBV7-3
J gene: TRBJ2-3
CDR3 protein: CASSRGRSPSTDTQYF
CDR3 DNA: TGTGCCAGCAGCCGAGGACGGAGTCCTAGCACAGATACGCAGTATTTT

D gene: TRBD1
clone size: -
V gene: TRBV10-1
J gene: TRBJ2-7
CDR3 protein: CASSESGQGHEQYF
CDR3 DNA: TGCGCCAGCAGTGAGTCCGGACAGGGCCACGAGCAGTACTTC

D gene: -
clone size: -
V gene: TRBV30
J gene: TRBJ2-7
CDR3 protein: CAWSGRTSYEQYF
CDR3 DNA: TGTGCCTGGAGTGGACGGACCTCCTACGAGCAGTACTTC

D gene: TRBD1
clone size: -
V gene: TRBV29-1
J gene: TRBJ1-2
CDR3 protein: CSVGGQGVRDYGYTF
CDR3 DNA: TGCAGCGTTGGAGGACAGGGGGTTCGGGACTATGGCTACACCTTC

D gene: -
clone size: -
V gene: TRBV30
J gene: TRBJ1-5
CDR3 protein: CAWSFGHGNQPQHF
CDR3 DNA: TGTGCCTGGAGTTTCGGACATGGCAATCAGCCCCAGCATTTT

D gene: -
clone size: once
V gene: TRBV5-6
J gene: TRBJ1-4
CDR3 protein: CASSRTATNEKLFF
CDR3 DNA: TGTGCCAGCAGCCGGACTGCAACTAATGAAAAACTGTTTTTT

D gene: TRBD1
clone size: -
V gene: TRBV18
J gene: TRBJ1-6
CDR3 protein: CASSPRDRGVSPLHF
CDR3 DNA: TGTGCCAGCTCACCAAGGGACAGGGGAGTATCACCCCTCCACTTT

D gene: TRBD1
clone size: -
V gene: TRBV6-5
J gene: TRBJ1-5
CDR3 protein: CASSTQQGRNQPQHF
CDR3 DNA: TGTGCCAGCAGTACCCAACAGGGGCGGAATCAGCCCCAGCATTTT

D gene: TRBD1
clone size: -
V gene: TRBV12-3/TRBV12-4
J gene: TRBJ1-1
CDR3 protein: CASKGTGNTEAFF
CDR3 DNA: TGTGCCAGCAAGGGGACAGGGAACACTGAAGCTTTCTTT

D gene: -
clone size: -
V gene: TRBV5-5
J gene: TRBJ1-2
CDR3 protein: CASSFQGQGYGYTF
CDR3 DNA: TGTGCCAGCAGCTTCCAGGGGCAGGGCTATGGCTACACCTTC

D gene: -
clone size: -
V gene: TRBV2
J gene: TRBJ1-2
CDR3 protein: CASSSTGSWYGYTF
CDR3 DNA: TGTGCCAGCAGTTCAACAGGATCGTGGTATGGCTACACCTTC

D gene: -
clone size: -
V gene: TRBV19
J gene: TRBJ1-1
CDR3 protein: CASSMGGTEAFF
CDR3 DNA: TGTGCCAGTAGTATGGGGGGGACTGAAGCTTTCTTT

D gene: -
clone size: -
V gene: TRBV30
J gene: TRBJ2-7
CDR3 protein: CAWSADYEQYF
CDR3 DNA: TGTGCCTGGAGTGCCGACTACGAGCAGTACTTC

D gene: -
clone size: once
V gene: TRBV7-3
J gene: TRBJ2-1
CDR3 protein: CASSLQGYNEQFF
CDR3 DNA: TGTGCCAGCAGCTTACAGGGTTACAATGAGCAGTTCTTC

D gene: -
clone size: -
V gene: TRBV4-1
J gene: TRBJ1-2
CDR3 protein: CASSQDREYGYTF
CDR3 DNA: TGCGCCAGCAGCCAAGACAGGGAATATGGCTACACCTTC

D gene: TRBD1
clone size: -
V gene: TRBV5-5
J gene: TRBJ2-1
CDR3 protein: CASSFTGASYNEQFF
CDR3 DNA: TGTGCCAGCAGTTTTACAGGGGCCTCCTACAATGAGCAGTTCTTC

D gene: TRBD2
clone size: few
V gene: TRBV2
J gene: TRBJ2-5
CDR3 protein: CASSALLAGGGETQYF
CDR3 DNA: TGTGCCAGCAGCGCCCTACTAGCGGGAGGGGGGGAGACCCAGTACTTC

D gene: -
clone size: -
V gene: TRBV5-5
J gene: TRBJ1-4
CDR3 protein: CASSLVGAPNEKLFF
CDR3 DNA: TGTGCCAGCAGCTTGGTGGGCGCTCCGAATGAAAAACTGTTTTTT

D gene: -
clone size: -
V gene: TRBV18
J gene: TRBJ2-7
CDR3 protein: CASSPPGSYEQYF
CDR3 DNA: TGTGCCAGCTCACCACCGGGGTCCTACGAGCAGTACTTC

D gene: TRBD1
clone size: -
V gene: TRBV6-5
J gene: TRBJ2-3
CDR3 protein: CASSPDRGDTQYF
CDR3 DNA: TGTGCCAGCAGTCCCGACAGGGGAGATACGCAGTATTTT